This TCR beta chain was found in a study of response to subunit inactivated influenza vaccine. Overall study findings and caveats: There was a suggestion from the authors that each seasonal influenza vaccination recruits few new T cells.

TCRdb fed the RT-PCR reads into MiXCR, producing one record per CDR3 protein. The sample includes hundreds of thousands of distinct CDR3 sequences, about 15% of them seen just once. This clonotype has a count of ten or more. Its antigen is unidentified. Unmatched junction bases numbered 8, after V lost 1 base and J lost 6 bases. The CDR3 extends over 16 amino acids. Germline CDR1 reads SGHRS; CDR2 reads YFSETQ. The J gene is TRBJ2-2, the V gene TRBV5-1; 8 bases line up with TRBD2. This receptor was taken from a man aged 50-59 years who received an inactivated influenza vaccine. This specimen was PBMCs from blood, taken about 11 days after vaccination. The CDR3 protein is CASSLSAGGLSGELFF. CDR3 sequence (DNA): TGCGCCAGCAGCTTGTCGGCGGGGGGCCTATCCGGGGAGCTGTTTTTT.